A selection of T cell receptor beta chains follows, all from one sample in a study of regulatory T cells in long-lasting Graves disease. A single record per CDR3 protein comes from TCRdb applying MiXCR to the multiplex PCR reads. This table has about 300,000 distinct CDR3 sequences, around 20% appearing once. Here the sequenced sample was peripheral blood mononuclear cells (PBMCs), taken when the disease was refractory, from a patient treated with antithyroid drugs. All receptors derive from a female donor with Graves disease. Both conserved end residues are part of each CDR3. Fields, in order: D gene, V gene, clone size, CDR3 length, J gene, CDR3 DNA, CDR3 protein. A D gene is named only where the DNA matches it firmly. Part of the rows lack a size; the others show once, few, many or a class for expanded clones.

>.|TRBV27|few|15|TRBJ1-1
TGTGCCAGCAGCCAAAACTCCGGGGTTGGGACTGAAGCTTTCTTT
CASSQNSGVGTEAFF
>.|TRBV4-2|.|13|TRBJ1-2
TGTGCCAGCAGCCAAGTAGAGGGGGATGGCTACACCTTC
CASSQVEGDGYTF
>.|TRBV7-2|.|16|TRBJ2-5
TGTGCCAGCAGCTTAAGTGCTACTAGAGGAAGAGAGACCCAGCACTTC
CASSLSATRGRETQHF
>TRBD2|TRBV10-3|.|15|TRBJ2-3
TGTGCCATCAGGATGGGACTAGCGGAAGCAGATACGCAGTATTTT
CAIRMGLAEADTQYF
>TRBD1|TRBV6-1|few|15|TRBJ2-2
TGTGCCAGCAGTTACATAGAGGGGGCCACCGGGGAGCTGTTTTTT
CASSYIEGATGELFF
>.|TRBV5-1|many|14|TRBJ1-2
TGCGCCAGCAGGGCGGGGACGCTGCCCTATGGCTACACCTTC
CASRAGTLPYGYTF
>.|TRBV7-9|few|12|TRBJ2-7
TGTGCCAGCAGCTTAGAGACTCCCCCTCAGTACTTC
CASSLETPPQYF
>TRBD2|TRBV3-1|many|14|TRBJ2-5
TGTGCCAGCAGGCCCAGCGGGAGACAAGAGACCCAGTACTTC
CASRPSGRQETQYF
>TRBD1|TRBV20-1|few|15|TRBJ2-7
TGCAGTGCTAGGGTTAGGACAGGGTTTTTCTACGAGCAGTACTTC
CSARVRTGFFYEQYF
>.|TRBV6-2/TRBV6-3|few|15|TRBJ2-2
TGTGCCAGCAGTTACTCCGAGTATTCTGGCGGGGAGCTGTTTTTT
CASSYSEYSGGELFF
>TRBD2|TRBV28|few|15|TRBJ2-5
TGTGCCAGCAGTCTCCCACTAGCGGGATTGGAGACCCAGTACTTC
CASSLPLAGLETQYF
>.|TRBV28|.|17|TRBJ2-5
TGTGCCAGCAGTGCCGACGACCCACGAAGGTTGGAAGAGACCCAGTACTTC
CASSADDPRRLEETQYF
>TRBD1|TRBV10-2|.|20|TRBJ2-4
TGCGCCAGCAGTGTAAGGACAGGGGAAAAAACGATCATAGCCAAAAACATTCAGTACTTC
CASSVRTGEKTIIAKNIQYF
>.|TRBV6-2/TRBV6-3|.|15|TRBJ1-6
TGTGCCAGCACCATCGGGCACATCGAAAATTCACCCCTCCACTTT
CASTIGHIENSPLHF
>.|TRBV13|few|14|TRBJ1-1
TGTGCCAGCAGCTTTCCAGGGGTTAACACTGAAGCTTTCTTT
CASSFPGVNTEAFF
>.|TRBV11-1|few|13|TRBJ2-7
TGTGCCAGCACCGTAACAGGGAGTGGAGAGCAGTACTTC
CASTVTGSGEQYF
>.|TRBV7-2|.|12|TRBJ2-5
TGTGCCAGCGGGAGAGTTTGGGAGACCCAGTACTTC
CASGRVWETQYF